One sample yielded the 2 T cell receptor beta chains listed below, sequenced in a study of OX40 agonist ivuxolimab in advanced cancers. Clones were read by immunoSEQ multiplex PCR, and TCRdb kept only the in-frame ones, dropping some. The sample contains about 78,000 clones, approximately 90% of which appear only once. Source: CD4+ or CD8+ T cells sorted from blood, taken in a trial of the OX40 agonist ivuxolimab. Every receptor here comes from an adult with an advanced solid tumor such as melanoma, head and neck, liver or kidney cancer.

The chain employs TRBV28 and TRBJ2-1; 9 nucleotides match TRBD2. J gave up 3 bases and V 2 bases, and 5 bases lay outside the gene matches. Germline V gene lookup returns CDR1 MDHEN and CDR2 SYDVKM. The CDR3 has 16 amino acids. The CDR3 nucleotides are TGTGCCAGCAGTTTAGCGGCTAGCGGGGACTACAATGAGCAGTTCTTC. This sequence encodes CASSLAASGDYNEQFF.

The chain uses TRBV29-1 and TRBJ2-3; no clear D gene. Germline CDR1 is SQVTM and CDR2 is ANQGSEA. Trimming pared 1 base from V and 6 bases from J, leaving 11 bases between. The CDR3 has 13 residues. CDR3 region: CSVEGQSRDTQYF. The CDR3 DNA reads TGCAGCGTTGAAGGCCAATCCAGGGATACGCAGTATTTT.